The rows below give T cell receptor beta chains drawn from one sample of a study of beta chain features in type 1 diabetes. The assay was immunoSEQ multiplex PCR, and TCRdb's table has in-frame clones only and misses some. Among 310,000 or so clones listed, over 7% were seen once. The material sequenced was central memory CD4+ T cells from blood. These receptors came from a man younger than 45 with type 1 diabetes. Each CDR3 is given with its conserved first and last residue. D genes are given only for firm matches. Clone size is given for some rows only: seen once, a few or many times, or a class if the clone is expanded.

abundance: -; j_gene: TRBJ1-3; d_gene: TRBD1; v_gene: TRBV10-3; len: 16; CDR3nt: TGTGCCATCAGTGAGTCGGGAGGACAGGGTGGAAACACCATATATTTT; CDR3aa: CAISESGGQGGNTIYF
abundance: few; j_gene: TRBJ2-3; d_gene: -; v_gene: TRBV7-2; len: 15; CDR3nt: TGTGCCAGCAGCTTAGCGGGGACGCCCACAGATACGCAGTATTTT; CDR3aa: CASSLAGTPTDTQYF
abundance: few; j_gene: TRBJ2-1; d_gene: -; v_gene: TRBV27; len: 15; CDR3nt: TGTGCCAGCAGTTTCCGACCTAGCTCCTACAATGAGCAGTTCTTC; CDR3aa: CASSFRPSSYNEQFF
abundance: few; j_gene: TRBJ2-5; d_gene: -; v_gene: TRBV9; len: 18; CDR3nt: TGTGCCAGCAGCCCCCCGGGGGCAGTTTTCGGACGCCAAGAGACCCAGTACTTC; CDR3aa: CASSPPGAVFGRQETQYF
abundance: few; j_gene: TRBJ1-1; d_gene: TRBD1; v_gene: TRBV10-3; len: 15; CDR3nt: TGTGCCATCAGGCAAAGAGACAGGGGCGACACTGAAGCTTTCTTT; CDR3aa: CAIRQRDRGDTEAFF
abundance: many; j_gene: TRBJ2-1; d_gene: -; v_gene: TRBV6-1; len: 11; CDR3nt: TGTGCCAGCAGTGAAGCGGGGGAGCAGTTCTTC; CDR3aa: CASSEAGEQFF
abundance: -; j_gene: TRBJ2-5; d_gene: -; v_gene: TRBV5-6; len: 14; CDR3nt: TGTGCCAGCAGCTCGGGGGCCCTGTCGGAGACCCAGTACTTC; CDR3aa: CASSSGALSETQYF
abundance: few; j_gene: TRBJ1-4; d_gene: -; v_gene: TRBV5-6; len: 14; CDR3nt: TGTGCCAGCAGCTTGTCAGGGGTGCGGGAAAAACTGTTTTTT; CDR3aa: CASSLSGVREKLFF
abundance: many; j_gene: TRBJ2-1; d_gene: -; v_gene: TRBV28; len: 12; CDR3nt: TGTGCCAGCAGCCGAACAGGGTGGGAGAAGTTCTTC; CDR3aa: CASSRTGWEKFF
abundance: -; j_gene: TRBJ2-3; d_gene: -; v_gene: TRBV5-8; len: 17; CDR3nt: TGTGCCAGCAGCTTGGCTGTCATGGTCGGCTCAACAGATACGCAGTATTTT; CDR3aa: CASSLAVMVGSTDTQYF
abundance: -; j_gene: TRBJ1-1; d_gene: -; v_gene: TRBV27; len: 15; CDR3nt: TGTGCCAGCGGACGGACCCCACAGATGAACACTGAAGCTTTCTTT; CDR3aa: CASGRTPQMNTEAFF
abundance: -; j_gene: TRBJ2-7; d_gene: -; v_gene: TRBV5-6; len: 15; CDR3nt: TGTGCCAGCAGCCCCCCCGGGATACTCTCCTACGAGCAGTACTTC; CDR3aa: CASSPPGILSYEQYF
abundance: many; j_gene: TRBJ1-4; d_gene: -; v_gene: TRBV7-2; len: 14; CDR3nt: TGTGCCAGCAGCCGCGCAGGGAGCAATGAAAAACTGTTTTTT; CDR3aa: CASSRAGSNEKLFF
abundance: -; j_gene: TRBJ2-5; d_gene: -; v_gene: TRBV18; len: 12; CDR3nt: TGTGCCAGCTCAGCGGGGTGGGAGACCCAGTACTTC; CDR3aa: CASSAGWETQYF
abundance: few; j_gene: TRBJ2-1; d_gene: TRBD2; v_gene: TRBV2; len: 16; CDR3nt: TGTGCCAGCAGTGATAAGGGACTAGGGAGTGTCGATGAGCAGTTCTTC; CDR3aa: CASSDKGLGSVDEQFF
abundance: few; j_gene: TRBJ1-5; d_gene: -; v_gene: TRBV19; len: 15; CDR3nt: TGTGCCAGTAGTTCATTCGGGGCTTTCAATCAGCCCCAGCATTTT; CDR3aa: CASSSFGAFNQPQHF
abundance: many; j_gene: TRBJ2-3; d_gene: TRBD1; v_gene: TRBV18; len: 14; CDR3nt: TGTGCCAGCTCACCAGGACAGGGCACAGATACGCAGTATTTT; CDR3aa: CASSPGQGTDTQYF
abundance: -; j_gene: TRBJ2-1; d_gene: TRBD2; v_gene: TRBV7-2; len: 14; CDR3nt: TGTGCCAGCAGCTCAGGACTAGCGGCCAATGAGCAGTTCTTC; CDR3aa: CASSSGLAANEQFF
abundance: -; j_gene: TRBJ1-1; d_gene: TRBD1; v_gene: TRBV18; len: 15; CDR3nt: TGTGCCAGCTCACTCCCCGGGACAGGGAACACTGAAGCTTTCTTT; CDR3aa: CASSLPGTGNTEAFF
abundance: -; j_gene: TRBJ2-3; d_gene: -; v_gene: TRBV7-2; len: 14; CDR3nt: TGTGCCAGCAGCTCCAACGGGGGTTCAGATACGCAGTATTTT; CDR3aa: CASSSNGGSDTQYF
abundance: -; j_gene: TRBJ2-5; d_gene: -; v_gene: TRBV9; len: 14; CDR3nt: TGTGCCAGCAGCGGAGGGGCCTACCAAGAGACCCAGTACTTC; CDR3aa: CASSGGAYQETQYF
abundance: -; j_gene: TRBJ2-7; d_gene: TRBD1; v_gene: TRBV4-2; len: 14; CDR3nt: TGTGCCAGCAGCCAGGGGACAGGGACCTACGAGCAGTACTTC; CDR3aa: CASSQGTGTYEQYF
abundance: few; j_gene: TRBJ1-4; d_gene: -; v_gene: TRBV30; len: 13; CDR3nt: TGTGCCTGGAGTGCCCTAACTAATGAAAAACTGTTTTTT; CDR3aa: CAWSALTNEKLFF